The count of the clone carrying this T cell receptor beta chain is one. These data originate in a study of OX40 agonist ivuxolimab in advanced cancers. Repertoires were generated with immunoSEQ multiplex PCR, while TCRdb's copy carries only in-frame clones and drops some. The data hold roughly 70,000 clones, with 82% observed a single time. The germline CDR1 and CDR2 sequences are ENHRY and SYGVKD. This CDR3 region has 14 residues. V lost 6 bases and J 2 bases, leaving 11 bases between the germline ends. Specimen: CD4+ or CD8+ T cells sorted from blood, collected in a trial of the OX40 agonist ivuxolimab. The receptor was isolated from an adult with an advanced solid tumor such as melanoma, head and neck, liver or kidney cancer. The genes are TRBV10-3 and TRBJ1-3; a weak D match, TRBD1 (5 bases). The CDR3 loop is CAISAGYTGNTIYF. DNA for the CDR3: TGTGCCATCAGCGCAGGGTATACTGGAAACACCATATATTTT.